This TCR beta chain was profiled in a study of blood T cell repertoires in COVID-19. Study overall: Spain, Italy and the United States supplied samples that represented acute and convalescent COVID-19. Sources were T cells, B-cell-depleted T cells, or PBMCs; the material itself was cDNA or gDNA.

Across 20 to 25 US areas, participants ranged in age from 18 to 89 years. Cohorts were based on clinical histories the participants reported. Assay: immunoSEQ multiplex PCR; the TCRdb copy retains only in-frame clones and omits some. The repertoire holds approximately 220,000 clones, with 65% to 90% as singletons. This CDR3 spans 14 amino acids. Trimming cost V 5 bases and J 8 bases; bases outside gene matches: 7. Germline-derived CDR1 and CDR2 are MDHEN and SYDVKM. This sequence was found in a woman aged 40 to 50 with acute COVID-19. Sequencing was performed on PBMCs or T cells enriched from blood (not recorded which). The chain combines TRBV28 with TRBJ2-4; 9 positions match TRBD1. In DNA, the CDR3 is TGTGCCAGCAGTCCCGCCGACAGGGGGGACATTCAGTACTTC. It specifies CASSPADRGDIQYF.